This passage covers 4 T cell receptor beta chains from one sample sequenced in a study of blood T cell repertoires in COVID-19. Produced via immunoSEQ multiplex PCR; TCRdb's table is partial and in-frame only. The sample holds around 160,000 clones, roughly four fifths seen once. The source material was peripheral blood. The receptors originated from a human donor in a cohort sampled during active COVID-19.

This chain connects TRBV21-1 to TRBJ2-2; the table assigns TRBD1, which was not confirmed against the DNA. TRBV21-1 is designated a pseudogene. This CDR3 has 14 amino acids. The CDR3 bases are TGTGCCAACAGGCCCGGACAGTGCACCGGGGAGCTGTTTTTT. It yields the protein CANRPGQCTGELFF.

The chain is built from TRBV27 and TRBJ2-1; 7 bases are a match to TRBD1. This CDR3 comprises 13 residues. From germline, CDR1 is MNHEY and CDR2 SMNVEV (reference sequence). V lost 3 bases, J lost 10 bases, and 6 bases stayed unmatched. The CDR3 DNA is TGTGCCAGCAGTTTCCGACAGGGAAGAGAGCAGTTCTTC. Its protein product is CASSFRQGREQFF.

The chain combines TRBV3-1 (or the pseudogene TRBV3-2) with TRBJ2-5; the D is unclear. Germline CDR1 reads LGHDT; CDR2 reads YNNKEL (reference sequence). Between the trimmed V and J ends, which lost 1 base and 5 bases, there was a span of 5 bases. This CDR3 comprises 12 residues. CDR3 in DNA: TGTGCCAGCAGCCAAGTACGGGAGACCCAGTACTTC. The encoded protein is CASSQVRETQYF.

V and J are TRBV7-2 and TRBJ2-2; TRBD1 agrees at 9 bases. CDR3 length: 16 residues. V was pared by 5 bases and J by 8 bases, with 12 bases of the junction left unmatched. In germline, CDR1 is SGHTA, CDR2 FQGNSA. The CDR3 DNA follows: TGTGCCAGCAGCCCCCGGGGACAGGGAGGAGGGGGGGAGCTGTTTTTT. Its translation is CASSPRGQGGGGELFF.